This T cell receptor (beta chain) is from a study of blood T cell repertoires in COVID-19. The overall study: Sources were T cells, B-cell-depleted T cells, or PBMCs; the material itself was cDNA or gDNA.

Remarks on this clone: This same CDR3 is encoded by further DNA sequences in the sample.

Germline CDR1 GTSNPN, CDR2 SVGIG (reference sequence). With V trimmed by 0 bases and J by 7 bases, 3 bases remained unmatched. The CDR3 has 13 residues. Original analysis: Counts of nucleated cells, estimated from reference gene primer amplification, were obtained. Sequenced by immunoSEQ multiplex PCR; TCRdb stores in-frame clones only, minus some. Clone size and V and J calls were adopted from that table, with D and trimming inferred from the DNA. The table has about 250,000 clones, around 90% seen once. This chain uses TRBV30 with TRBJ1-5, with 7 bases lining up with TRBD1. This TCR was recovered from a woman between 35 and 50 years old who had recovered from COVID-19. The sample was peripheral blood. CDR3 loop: CAWSVAGGQPQHF. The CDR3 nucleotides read TGTGCCTGGAGTGTGGCAGGGGGACAGCCCCAGCATTTT.